Each of the 23 T cell receptor beta chains below was sequenced from the same sample in a study. TCRdb reanalysed the RT-PCR reads using MiXCR and keeps one entry per CDR3 protein. The repertoire consists of hundreds of thousands of distinct CDR3 sequences, with around 14% occurring once and the leading ten covering 3.6%. Material for sequencing was memory CD4+ T cells from blood. The receptors derive from a female donor in good health, serving as a healthy control.

CDR3 nucleotide sequence: TGTGCCACCAGTCCGAGGGCAGGGGGACTGAGCGGGTCCACCGGGGAGCTGTTTTTT. It is translated as CATSPRAGGLSGSTGELFF. The J gene is TRBJ2-2, the V gene TRBV24-1, with a weak D call TRBD1 (7 bases). The CDR3 runs 19 residues. Germline V gene lookup returns CDR1 KGHDR and CDR2 SFDVKD. The V end was cut by 6 bases, the J end by 4 bases, with 26 bases between.

This chain uses TRBV20-1 with TRBJ2-1, with 8 bases lining up with TRBD2. This CDR3 is built from 16 residues. CDR1 is DFQATT and CDR2 is SNEGSKA in the germline V gene (reference sequence). The V segment lost 0 bases and the J segment 3 bases; nucleotides outside the gene matches: 7. CDR3 amino acids: CSARDRQRGFYNEQFF. The CDR3 DNA reads TGCAGTGCTAGAGATCGCCAGCGGGGGTTCTACAATGAGCAGTTCTTC.

This clonotype showed up many times. The V and J genes are TRBV29-1 and TRBJ1-2, with TRBD1 as a possible D gene (6 bases). The CDR3 covers 12 residues. Germline CDR1 and CDR2: SQVTM and ANQGSEA. Trimming left V 4 bases short and J 8 bases short, with 14 bases between. The CDR3 loop reads CSVGQTGGGYTF. CDR3 sequence (DNA): TGCAGCGTTGGACAGACAGGTGGGGGCTACACCTTC.

The chain uses TRBV30 and TRBJ1-4, with D unclear. The CDR3 is 14 residues long. Trimming removed 4 bases from V and 5 bases from J, with 14 bases in between. Germline-derived CDR1 and CDR2 are GTSNPN and SVGIG (reference sequence). CDR3 nucleotides: TGTGCCTGGAATCGGATGTCAGGAAATGAAAAACTGTTTTTT. Translated: CAWNRMSGNEKLFF. Drawing the rest from reference TRBV30 and TRBJ1-4, the complete variable domain is SQTIHQWPATLVQPVGSPLSLECTVEGTSNPNLYWYRQAAGRGLQLLFYSVGIGQISSEVPQNLSASRPQDRQFILSSKKLLLSDSGFYLCAWNRMSGNEKLFFGSGTQLSVL.

This clonotype was observed at least ten times. The CDR3 loop reads CASKDSGQNSPLHF. The CDR3 coding sequence is TGCGCCAGCAAAGACTCCGGACAGAATTCACCCCTCCACTTT. The V call is TRBV5-1, the J call TRBJ1-6, with D possibly TRBD1 on 6 matching bases. Trimming shortened V by 6 bases and J by 7 bases, and 14 bases separated the two germline ends. This CDR3 is 14 amino acids long. Germline V gene data show CDR1 as SGHRS and CDR2 as YFSETQ.

This clonotype was recorded at least ten times. The chain combines TRBV5-1 with TRBJ2-3, with 9 bases identical to TRBD2. From germline, CDR1 is SGHRS and CDR2 YFSETQ. CDR3 size: 17 residues. V lost 4 bases, J lost 2 bases, and 11 bases stayed unmatched. This chain's CDR3 is CASSQSLAGVYTDTQYF. CDR3 nucleotides: TGCGCCAGCAGCCAATCCTTAGCGGGAGTGTACACAGATACGCAGTATTTT. The full variable domain, rest sourced from reference TRBV5-1 and TRBJ2-3, is KAGVTQTPRYLIKTRGQQVTLSCSPISGHRSVSWYQQTPGQGLQFLFEYFSETQRNKGNFPGRFSGRQFSNSRSEMNVSTLELGDSALYLCASSQSLAGVYTDTQYFGPGTRLTVL.

The rearrangement uses TRBV3-1 and TRBJ1-5; 7 positions match TRBD1. V shed 3 bases and J 1 base; nucleotides not matched to a gene: 9. The CDR3 covers 17 residues. The germline V gene encodes CDR1 LGHDT and CDR2 YNNKEL (reference sequence). The CDR3 region has the DNA TGTGCCAGCAGCCACCGACCCCGGGACAGAAGCAATCAGCCCCAGCATTTT. Translating it yields CASSHRPRDRSNQPQHF. The full variable domain, completed using reference TRBV3-1 and TRBJ1-5, is DTAVSQTPKYLVTQMGNDKSIKCEQNLGHDTMYWYKQDSKKFLKIMFSYNNKELIINETVPNRFSPKSPDKAHLNLHINSLELGDSAVYFCASSHRPRDRSNQPQHFGDGTRLSIL.

This clonotype came up a few times. This chain joins TRBV7-2 and TRBJ2-1, with D tentatively TRBD1 (6 bases). CDR3 length: 13 residues. V was clipped by 5 bases and J by 7 bases, with 12 bases between them. The V gene's germline CDR1 is SGHTA and CDR2 FQGNSA. In DNA form, the CDR3 reads TGTGCCAGCAGCCCCAATAGGGGGAATGAGCAGTTCTTC. It specifies CASSPNRGNEQFF.

This clonotype was observed at least ten times. The chain employs TRBV24-1 and TRBJ2-5; TRBD2 matches at 11 bases. Germline values: CDR1 KGHDR, CDR2 SFDVKD. J gave up 5 bases and V 4 bases, and 5 bases lay outside the gene matches. This CDR3 has 15 amino acids. The CDR3 region is CATSESGTSGETQYF. The DNA of the CDR3 is TGTGCCACCAGTGAATCCGGGACTAGCGGCGAGACCCAGTACTTC.

This clonotype showed up many times. The chain joins TRBV5-1 to TRBJ2-4; D may correspond to TRBD1 or TRBD2 (5 bases each). This CDR3 has 15 amino acids. CDR1 and CDR2 (germline): SGHRS, YFSETQ. Between the trimmed V and J ends, which lost 3 bases and 5 bases, there was a span of 15 bases. The CDR3 here is CASSSAGGLQNIQYF. Written as DNA, the CDR3 is TGCGCCAGCAGCTCTGCTGGGGGTTTGCAAAACATTCAGTACTTC.

The V and J genes are TRBV20-1 and TRBJ2-3, with TRBD2 matching over 11 bases. Losses at the gene ends were 4 bases for V and 0 bases for J; bases not matched to a gene: 3. CDR1 DFQATT and CDR2 SNEGSKA come from the germline V gene (reference sequence). The CDR3 runs to 15 residues. The CDR3 is CSATRLAGSTDTQYF. CDR3 bases: TGCAGTGCTACCAGACTAGCGGGAAGCACAGATACGCAGTATTTT.

This clonotype was detected many times. The chain combines TRBV7-2 with TRBJ1-1; D gene uncertain. Germline CDR1 is SGHTA and CDR2 is FQGNSA. V lost 6 bases and J 1 base, leaving 9 bases between the germline ends. The CDR3 is made up of 13 amino acids. The CDR3 is CASSLWGNTEAFF. The DNA of the CDR3 is TGTGCCAGCAGTTTATGGGGGAACACTGAAGCTTTCTTT.

This clonotype was observed a few times. The rearrangement uses TRBV6-1 and TRBJ1-2, with TRBD1 matching 9 bases. This CDR3 has 14 amino acids. The trim removed 6 bases at V and 2 bases at J, leaving 4 bases unmatched. Per the germline V gene, CDR1 is MNHNS and CDR2 is SASEGT. In DNA form, the CDR3 reads TGTGCCAGCAGACAGGGGGCAGCCAACTATGGCTACACCTTC. Translating gives CASRQGAANYGYTF.

The chain carries TRBV12-3 or TRBV12-4 and TRBJ2-3, with D possibly TRBD2 on 6 matching bases. The germline V and J ends were trimmed by 7 bases and 4 bases, with 18 bases remaining between them. The length of the CDR3 is 15 residues. The CDR3 bases are TGTGCCAGCACTCCTGGAGGGGCAAGATCAGATACGCAGTATTTT. It yields the protein CASTPGGARSDTQYF.

The CDR3 loop is CAISEQNTQETQYF. The DNA for the CDR3 is TGTGCCATCAGTGAACAGAATACTCAAGAGACCCAGTACTTC. V usage is TRBV10-3 and J usage is TRBJ2-5, with D uncertain. Germline V gives CDR1 ENHRY, CDR2 SYGVKD. The CDR3 is 14 amino acids. V was clipped by 3 bases and J by 2 bases, with 10 bases between them.

This clonotype occurred a few times. The chain recombines TRBV24-1 with TRBJ2-1; TRBD2 matches at 10 bases. The CDR3 spans 15 residues. V was clipped by 3 bases and J by 9 bases; unmatched bases: 7. Germline V gene sequence: CDR1 KGHDR, CDR2 SFDVKD. CDR3 DNA: TGTGCCACCAGTGATCTCCTAGCGGGAGCCAGTGAGCAGTTCTTC. Its translation is CATSDLLAGASEQFF.

This clonotype was observed many times. The V and J genes are TRBV10-2 and TRBJ2-5; 11 bases align to TRBD2. V dropped 7 bases and J dropped 3; count of bases not matched to a gene: 1. Per germline, CDR1 WSHSY and CDR2 SAAADI. CDR3 length: 13 amino acids. The CDR3 spells CASKLAGEETQYF. CDR3 DNA sequence: TGCGCCAGCAAACTAGCGGGAGAAGAGACCCAGTACTTC.

This clonotype was detected a few times. A read error may account for a junction end that differs from germline. The V gene is TRBV7-2, the J gene TRBJ1-3; D may be TRBD1 (6 bases). Per germline, CDR1 SGHTA and CDR2 FQGNSA. This CDR3 contains 13 residues. CDR3 protein: CASSLEVWDGQSF. For the CDR3, the DNA is TGTGCCAGCAGCTTAGAGGTGTGGGACGGACAGTCATTT.

The table lists this clonotype with a few counts. The V and J genes are TRBV12-3 or TRBV12-4 and TRBJ2-7; 7 nucleotides align to TRBD2. This CDR3 has 14 amino acids. The V segment lost 7 bases and the J segment 4 bases; nucleotides outside the gene matches: 10. In DNA form, the CDR3 reads TGTGCCAGCACTAGGGCGGGAGCAATTTACGAGCAGTACTTC. It yields the protein CASTRAGAIYEQYF.

This clonotype was recorded at least ten times. V is TRBV4-3 and J is TRBJ2-7; tentatively, D is TRBD2 (6 bases). The length of the CDR3 is 16 residues. V lost 0 bases to trimming and J lost 2 bases, with 14 bases between them. Germline V lookup: CDR1 LGHNA, CDR2 YSLEER. The CDR3 here is CASSQDGGTIPYEQYF. In DNA, the CDR3 is TGCGCCAGCAGCCAAGATGGAGGGACCATTCCCTACGAGCAGTACTTC.

The V gene is TRBV6-5, the J gene TRBJ1-5; D gene unclear. The germline gives CDR1 MNHEY, CDR2 SVGAGI. This CDR3 region has 16 residues. The V gene lost 0 bases and the J gene lost 2 bases, with 11 bases spanning the gap. The CDR3 region is CASSYSIPRGNQPQHF. CDR3 bases: TGTGCCAGCAGTTACTCGATCCCGAGGGGCAATCAGCCCCAGCATTTT.

A few counts support this clonotype. The chain recombines TRBV6-5 with TRBJ2-7, with TRBD2 matching 9 bases. The CDR3 loop spans 14 amino acids. Germline V gene lookup returns CDR1 MNHEY and CDR2 SVGAGI. The junction had 5 bases not matched to a gene; V was cut back by 5 bases and J by 3 bases. CDR3 in amino acids: CASSGGREGYEQYF. The CDR3 region has the DNA TGTGCCAGCAGTGGGGGGCGGGAGGGCTACGAGCAGTACTTC.

This rearrangement joins TRBV5-5 to TRBJ2-5, with 9 bases aligning to TRBD1. V gave up 4 bases and J gave up 7 bases; unmatched junction bases: 17. In germline, CDR1 is SGHKS, CDR2 YYEKEE (reference sequence). The CDR3 has 17 amino acids. CDR3 residues: CASSAIPTTGGAGTQYF. CDR3 nucleotide sequence: TGTGCCAGCAGCGCCATTCCCACAACAGGGGGCGCGGGGACCCAGTACTTC.